This TCR beta chain was identified during a study of CXCR3-negative and CXCR3-positive naive CD8 T cells. As to this clonotype: Its antigen is as yet unknown.

Points from the study as a whole: Similarly elevated diversity marked both naive subsets, with memory CD8+ cells showing far lower diversity. CXCR3-positive naive cells had TRB CDR3s that were more hydrophobic than CXCR3-negative naive cells had.

The CDR3 totals 16 residues. Germline-derived CDR1 and CDR2 are MDHEN and SYDVKM. cDNA libraries for TRB were generated by 5' RACE incorporating UMI labels. Using the 5' RACE reads, TCRdb records one entry per CDR3 protein without DNA. This sample's table reports 75,000 to 100,000 distinct CDR3 sequences. The sequence was collected from a human donor in good health. Some clones in this sample may be carry-over from other donors' samples. The V and J genes are TRBV28 and TRBJ2-1; the TCRdb D gene call, TRBD2, has no DNA to confirm it. The source material was naive CXCR3+ CD8+ T cells from blood. Stated subset: CD45RO-CCR7+CD27+CD95- naive CD8+ T cells expressing CXCR3 (TNR3+). The CDR3 sequence: CASSFWRESGGNEQFF.